The rows below give T cell receptor beta chains drawn from one sample of a study of cytomegalovirus exposure and HLA in healthy donors. Clones were read by immunoSEQ multiplex PCR, and TCRdb kept only the in-frame ones, dropping some. This sample carries 100,000 to 150,000 clones, approximately 90% of them seen once, and the ten largest clones take less than 2%. Sample: PBMCs. The receptor set was obtained from a woman between 18 and 29 years old in good health and CMV-seronegative. CDR3s include the opening cysteine and the closing phenylalanine or tryptophan. A D gene is named only where the DNA matches it firmly. For some rows the clone size is stated as once, few or many, or as a class when expanded; others skip it.

>NA|TRBV11-2|TRBD1|TRBJ2-5
CASSLGTGRPMETQYF
TGTGCCAGCAGCTTAGGGACAGGGCGCCCTATGGAGACCCAGTACTTC
>NA|TRBV11-3|NA|TRBJ2-7
CASSPWDFFDEQYF
TGTGCCAGCAGCCCCTGGGACTTCTTCGACGAGCAGTACTTC
>NA|TRBV6-1|NA|TRBJ1-1
CASSEARKNTEAFF
TGTGCCAGCAGTGAGGCCCGCAAGAACACTGAAGCTTTCTTT
>NA|TRBV7-9|TRBD2|TRBJ2-3
CASRQTSGSDTQYF
TGTGCCAGCAGACAGACTAGCGGGAGCGATACGCAGTATTTT
>NA|TRBV4-1|TRBD1|TRBJ1-1
CASSPLTGGNTEAFF
TGCGCCAGCAGCCCACTCACAGGGGGCAACACTGAAGCTTTCTTT
>few|TRBV18|NA|TRBJ2-7
CASSPEGNEQYF
TGTGCCAGCTCACCGGAGGGGAACGAGCAGTACTTC
>few|TRBV25-1|TRBD1|TRBJ2-4
CASSEQGAGKNIQYF
TGTGCCAGCAGTGAACAGGGGGCAGGCAAAAACATTCAGTACTTC
>NA|TRBV5-4|TRBD1|TRBJ2-1
CASSPSGDRENEQFF
TGTGCCAGCAGCCCGAGCGGGGACAGGGAAAATGAGCAGTTCTTC
>NA|TRBV28|TRBD1|TRBJ2-7
CASSTPGTGAYEQYF
TGTGCCAGCAGTACCCCCGGGACAGGGGCCTACGAGCAGTACTTC
>NA|TRBV4-1|TRBD1|TRBJ1-5
CASSLRTGDSNQPQHF
TGCGCCAGCAGCCTCAGGACAGGGGATAGCAATCAGCCCCAGCATTTT
>NA|TRBV4-1|NA|TRBJ2-7
CASSQVSSSPYEQYF
TGCGCCAGCAGCCAAGTGAGTAGCAGTCCCTACGAGCAGTACTTC
>once|TRBV28|NA|TRBJ2-5
CASSFLGGEETQYF
TGTGCCAGCAGTTTTTTAGGGGGGGAGGAGACCCAGTACTTC
>NA|TRBV9|TRBD1|TRBJ1-2
CASSVGGGDNYGYTF
TGTGCCAGCAGCGTAGGAGGGGGCGACAACTATGGCTACACCTTC
>NA|TRBV9|NA|TRBJ1-1
CASTKDSLNTEAFF
TGTGCCAGCACGAAGGACAGCCTGAACACTGAAGCTTTCTTT
>NA|TRBV7-2|NA|TRBJ1-1
CASSLAVMRDTEAFF
TGTGCCAGCAGCTTAGCGGTCATGAGGGACACTGAAGCTTTCTTT
>NA|TRBV6-5|TRBD1|TRBJ1-2
CATGTASPSNYGYTF
TGTGCCACCGGGACAGCGTCGCCTTCTAACTATGGCTACACCTTC
>NA|TRBV30|NA|TRBJ2-7
CAWSVRAYEQYF
TGTGCCTGGAGTGTCAGGGCCTACGAGCAGTACTTC
>few|TRBV30|TRBD1|TRBJ1-2
CAGDGTGLLNGYTF
TGTGCTGGAGACGGGACAGGGTTGTTGAATGGCTACACCTTC
>once|TRBV2|TRBD1|TRBJ2-5
CASTLQGGLREETQYF
TGTGCCAGCACCCTACAGGGGGGCCTTCGGGAAGAGACCCAGTACTTC
>once|TRBV27|NA|TRBJ1-3
CASSFGLLGQGPHSGNTIYF
TGTGCCAGCAGTTTTGGTTTGTTGGGGCAGGGGCCCCACTCTGGAAACACCATATATTTT
>NA|TRBV28|NA|TRBJ1-3
CASSGGRGPGNTIYF
TGTGCCAGCAGTGGAGGCAGGGGTCCCGGAAACACCATATATTTT
>NA|TRBV30|NA|TRBJ2-2
CAWSVLGRGTGELFF
TGTGCCTGGAGTGTACTTGGGAGAGGGACCGGGGAGCTGTTTTTT
>once|TRBV30|NA|TRBJ1-2
CAWRKEKYGYTF
TGTGCCTGGAGGAAGGAGAAATATGGCTACACCTTC
>NA|TRBV5-1|NA|TRBJ2-2
CASSLLGVGAGELFF
TGCGCCAGCAGCCTACTCGGGGTTGGGGCCGGGGAGCTGTTTTTT
>once|TRBV7-8|NA|TRBJ1-4
CASSPGGRGEKLFF
TGTGCCAGCAGCCCGGGGGGGAGAGGTGAAAAACTGTTTTTT
>NA|TRBV18|NA|TRBJ2-3
CASSPPSGTDTQYF
TGTGCCAGCTCACCACCGTCGGGCACAGATACGCAGTATTTT
>NA|TRBV11-2|NA|TRBJ1-2
CASSLDWPGGNYGYTF
TGTGCCAGCAGCTTAGATTGGCCGGGGGGAAATTATGGCTACACCTTC
>once|TRBV28|NA|TRBJ1-1
CASTRGGSGNTEAFF
TGTGCCAGCACCCGGGGAGGTTCAGGGAACACTGAAGCTTTCTTT
>NA|TRBV7-8|TRBD1|TRBJ1-5
CASSPTGGRRQPQHF
TGTGCCAGCAGTCCTACAGGGGGCAGACGACAGCCCCAGCATTTT
>NA|TRBV27|TRBD1|TRBJ2-7
CASSLSAVLYSGTGSYEQYF
TGTGCCAGCAGTTTATCGGCTGTATTGTATTCGGGGACAGGATCCTACGAGCAGTACTTC
>NA|TRBV7-9|TRBD1|TRBJ1-1
CASSSGQAGEAFF
TGTGCCAGCAGCTCTGGACAGGCGGGTGAAGCTTTCTTT
>once|TRBV27|TRBD1|TRBJ1-5
CASSLIGTGESNQPQHF
TGTGCCAGCAGTTTAATCGGGACAGGGGAAAGCAATCAGCCCCAGCATTTT
>NA|TRBV5-4|NA|TRBJ1-2
CASSLGVSVSYGYTF
TGTGCCAGCAGCTTGGGTGTTAGCGTCTCCTATGGCTACACCTTC
>NA|TRBV5-6|NA|TRBJ1-5
CASSLYRNQPQHF
TGTGCCAGCAGCTTGTACAGAAATCAGCCCCAGCATTTT
>NA|TRBV6-5|TRBD2|TRBJ2-3
CASSSTGGARADTQYF
TGTGCCAGCAGTTCTACGGGGGGGGCTAGGGCAGATACGCAGTATTTT
>NA|TRBV10-3|NA|TRBJ2-3
CAIRGTPSTDTQYF
TGTGCCATCAGGGGGACTCCTAGCACAGATACGCAGTATTTT
>NA|TRBV4-3|TRBD2|TRBJ2-1
CASSHGTSGNNEQFF
TGCGCCAGCAGCCATGGGACTAGCGGCAACAATGAGCAGTTCTTC
>NA|TRBV11-3|NA|TRBJ2-1
CASSLGGYNEQFF
TGTGCCAGCAGCTTAGGCGGGTACAATGAGCAGTTCTTC
>NA|TRBV7-7|NA|TRBJ2-5
CASSLGQYQETQYF
TGTGCTAGCAGCTTAGGACAGTACCAAGAGACCCAGTACTTC
>NA|TRBV5-1|NA|TRBJ2-3
CASSFLFASPSTDTQYF
TGCGCCAGCAGCTTTCTTTTCGCGAGTCCTAGCACAGATACGCAGTATTTT
>NA|TRBV19|TRBD1|TRBJ2-7
CASSIGTGGEQYF
TGTGCCAGTAGTATTGGTACAGGGGGCGAGCAGTACTTC
>once|TRBV4-1|TRBD2|TRBJ2-1
CASSQSIVGLAGSYGGEQFF
TGCGCCAGCAGCCAATCTATCGTCGGACTAGCGGGGTCTTATGGGGGTGAGCAGTTCTTC
>NA|TRBV6-5|NA|TRBJ1-6
CASSYPGRSPLHF
TGTGCCAGCAGTTACCCAGGTCGCTCACCCCTCCACTTT
>once|TRBV5-4|TRBD2|TRBJ2-1
CASSRPGGGYNEQFF
TGTGCCAGCAGCCGCCCCGGGGGGGGCTACAATGAGCAGTTCTTC
>NA|TRBV11-3|TRBD1|TRBJ2-2
CASSQSGNRGNTGELFF
TGTGCCAGCAGCCAAAGTGGGAACAGGGGAAACACCGGGGAGCTGTTTTTT
>NA|TRBV28|NA|TRBJ1-1
CASSLTVRRTEAFF
TGTGCCAGCAGTTTAACGGTCCGGCGGACTGAAGCTTTCTTT
>NA|TRBV29-1|NA|TRBJ2-7
CSVAGLLGTYEQYF
TGCAGCGTTGCAGGGCTACTGGGGACCTACGAGCAGTACTTC
>NA|TRBV12-5|TRBD2|TRBJ2-7
CASGRSASGFSYEQYF
TGTGCTAGTGGTCGCAGTGCTAGCGGGTTTTCCTACGAGCAGTACTTC
>NA|TRBV4-1|TRBD1|TRBJ1-5
CASSQGQGRSNQPQHF
TGCGCCAGCAGCCAAGGACAGGGCCGTAGCAATCAGCCCCAGCATTTT
>once|TRBV7-2|NA|TRBJ1-5
CASSLALGGGQPQHF
TGTGCCAGCAGCTTAGCGTTGGGGGGAGGGCAGCCCCAGCATTTT
>NA|TRBV30|NA|TRBJ1-3
CAWSGQYTGNTIYF
TGTGCCTGGAGTGGACAGTACACTGGAAACACCATATATTTT